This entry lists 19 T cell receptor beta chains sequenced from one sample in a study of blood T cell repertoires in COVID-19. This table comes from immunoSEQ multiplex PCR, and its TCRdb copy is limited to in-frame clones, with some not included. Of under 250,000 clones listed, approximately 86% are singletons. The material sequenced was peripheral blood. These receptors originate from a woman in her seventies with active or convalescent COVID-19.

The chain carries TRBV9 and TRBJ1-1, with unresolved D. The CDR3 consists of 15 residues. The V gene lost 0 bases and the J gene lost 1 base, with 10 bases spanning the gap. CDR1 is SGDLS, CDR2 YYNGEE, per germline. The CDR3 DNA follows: TGTGCCAGCAGCGTAGGGAGGCCGGGGAACACTGAAGCTTTCTTT. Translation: CASSVGRPGNTEAFF.

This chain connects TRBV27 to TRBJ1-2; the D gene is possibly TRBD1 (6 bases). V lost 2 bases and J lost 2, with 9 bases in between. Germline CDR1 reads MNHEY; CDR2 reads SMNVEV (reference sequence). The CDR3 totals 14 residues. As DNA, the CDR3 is TGTGCCAGCAGTTTAAACAGGGCCAACTATGGCTACACCTTC. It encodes CASSLNRANYGYTF.

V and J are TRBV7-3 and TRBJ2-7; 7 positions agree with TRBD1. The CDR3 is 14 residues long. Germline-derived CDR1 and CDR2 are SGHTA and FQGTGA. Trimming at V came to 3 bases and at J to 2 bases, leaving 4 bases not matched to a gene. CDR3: CASSFGQDPYEQYF. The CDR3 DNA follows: TGTGCCAGCAGCTTTGGACAGGACCCCTACGAGCAGTACTTC.

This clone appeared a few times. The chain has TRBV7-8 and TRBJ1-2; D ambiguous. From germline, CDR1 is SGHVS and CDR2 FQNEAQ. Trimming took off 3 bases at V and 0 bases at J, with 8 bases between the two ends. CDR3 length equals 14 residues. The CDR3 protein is CASSFFAANYGYTF. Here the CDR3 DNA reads TGTGCCAGCAGCTTCTTCGCAGCTAACTATGGCTACACCTTC.

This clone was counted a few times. The CDR3 reads CASSYSRGFAYEQYF. The CDR3 bases are TGTGCCAGCAGTTACTCGAGAGGGTTCGCCTACGAGCAGTACTTC. V usage is TRBV6-5 and J usage is TRBJ2-7; D is perhaps TRBD2 (5 bases). CDR1 and CDR2 from the germline V gene are MNHEY and SVGAGI. Trimming pared 0 bases from V and 2 bases from J, leaving 11 bases between. CDR3 length: 15 residues.

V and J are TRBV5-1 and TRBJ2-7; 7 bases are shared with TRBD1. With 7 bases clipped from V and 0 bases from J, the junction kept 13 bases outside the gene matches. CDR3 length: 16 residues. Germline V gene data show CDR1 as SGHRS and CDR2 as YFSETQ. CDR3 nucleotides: TGCGCCAGCTCCTCTCCCGAACAGGGGTACTCCTACGAGCAGTACTTC. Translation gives CASSSPEQGYSYEQYF.

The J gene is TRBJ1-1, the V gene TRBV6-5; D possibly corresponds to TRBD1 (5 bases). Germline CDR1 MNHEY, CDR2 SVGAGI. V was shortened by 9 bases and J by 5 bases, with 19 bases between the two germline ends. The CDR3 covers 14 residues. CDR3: CASRGARQGTEAFF. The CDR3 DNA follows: TGTGCCAGTAGAGGAGCTCGCCAGGGAACTGAAGCTTTCTTT.

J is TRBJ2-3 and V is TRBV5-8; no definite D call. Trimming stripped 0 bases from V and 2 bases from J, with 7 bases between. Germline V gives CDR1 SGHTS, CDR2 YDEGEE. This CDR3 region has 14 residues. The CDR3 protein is CASSLEQFTDTQYF. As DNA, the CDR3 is TGTGCCAGCAGCTTGGAACAGTTCACAGATACGCAGTATTTT.

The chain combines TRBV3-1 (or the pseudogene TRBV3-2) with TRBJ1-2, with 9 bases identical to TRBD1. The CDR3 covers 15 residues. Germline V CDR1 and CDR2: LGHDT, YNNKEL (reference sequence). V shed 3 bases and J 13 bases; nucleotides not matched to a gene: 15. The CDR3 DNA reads TGTGCCAGCAGCCATTTTTCCTCCCCGGGACAGGGAAGCACCTTC. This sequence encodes CASSHFSSPGQGSTF.

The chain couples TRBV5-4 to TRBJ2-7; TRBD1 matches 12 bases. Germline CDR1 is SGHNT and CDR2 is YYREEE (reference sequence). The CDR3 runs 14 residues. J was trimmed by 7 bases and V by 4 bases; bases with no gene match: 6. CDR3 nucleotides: TGTGCCAGCAGCGCTGGGGACAGGGGGCGGGAGCAGTACTTC. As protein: CASSAGDRGREQYF.

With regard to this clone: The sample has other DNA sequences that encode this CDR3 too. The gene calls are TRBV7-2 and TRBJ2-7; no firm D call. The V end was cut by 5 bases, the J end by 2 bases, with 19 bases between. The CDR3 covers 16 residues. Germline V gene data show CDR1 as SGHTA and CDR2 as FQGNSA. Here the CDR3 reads CASSPRWAGYAYEQYF. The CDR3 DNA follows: TGTGCCAGCAGCCCAAGGTGGGCCGGCTACGCCTACGAGCAGTACTTC.

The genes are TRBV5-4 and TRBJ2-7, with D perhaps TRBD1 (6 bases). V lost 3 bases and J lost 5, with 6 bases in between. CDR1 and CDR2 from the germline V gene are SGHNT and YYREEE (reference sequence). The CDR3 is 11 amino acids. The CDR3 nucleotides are TGTGCCAGCAGCTCAGGGGACGAGCAGTACTTC. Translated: CASSSGDEQYF.

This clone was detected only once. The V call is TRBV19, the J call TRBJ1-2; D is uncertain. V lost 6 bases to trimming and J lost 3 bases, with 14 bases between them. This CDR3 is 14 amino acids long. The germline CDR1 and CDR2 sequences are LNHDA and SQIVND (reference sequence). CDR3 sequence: CASRMREPDYGYTF. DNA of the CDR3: TGTGCCAGTAGGATGAGGGAACCAGACTATGGCTACACCTTC.

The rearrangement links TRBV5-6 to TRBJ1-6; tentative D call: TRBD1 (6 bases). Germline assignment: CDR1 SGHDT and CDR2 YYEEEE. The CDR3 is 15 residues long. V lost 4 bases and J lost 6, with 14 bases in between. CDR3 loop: CASSEGGRANSPLHF. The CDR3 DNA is TGTGCCAGCAGCGAAGGGGGACGGGCTAATTCACCCCTCCACTTT.

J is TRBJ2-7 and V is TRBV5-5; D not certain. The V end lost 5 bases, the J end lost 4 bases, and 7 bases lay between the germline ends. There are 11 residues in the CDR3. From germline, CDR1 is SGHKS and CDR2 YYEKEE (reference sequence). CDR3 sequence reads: CASSLNYEQYF. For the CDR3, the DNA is TGTGCCAGCAGTCTAAATTACGAGCAGTACTTC.

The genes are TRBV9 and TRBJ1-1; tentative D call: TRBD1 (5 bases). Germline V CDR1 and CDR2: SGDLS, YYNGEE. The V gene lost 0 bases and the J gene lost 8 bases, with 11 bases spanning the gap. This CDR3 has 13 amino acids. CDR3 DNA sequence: TGTGCCAGCAGCGTAGCAAAAACAGGAGAAGCTTTCTTT. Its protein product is CASSVAKTGEAFF.

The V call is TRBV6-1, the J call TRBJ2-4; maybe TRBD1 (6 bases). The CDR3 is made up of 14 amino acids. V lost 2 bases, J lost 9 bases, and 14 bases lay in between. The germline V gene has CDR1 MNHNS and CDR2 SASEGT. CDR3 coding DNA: TGTGCCAGCAGTGAAAGCTCGACAGGAGGCATTCAGTACTTC. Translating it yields CASSESSTGGIQYF.

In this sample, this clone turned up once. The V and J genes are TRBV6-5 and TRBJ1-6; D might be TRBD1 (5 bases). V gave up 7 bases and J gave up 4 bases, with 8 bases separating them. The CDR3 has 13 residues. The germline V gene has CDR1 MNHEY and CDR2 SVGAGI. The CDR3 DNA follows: TGTGCCAGCAAACGACAGTATAATTCACCCCTCCACTTT. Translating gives CASKRQYNSPLHF.

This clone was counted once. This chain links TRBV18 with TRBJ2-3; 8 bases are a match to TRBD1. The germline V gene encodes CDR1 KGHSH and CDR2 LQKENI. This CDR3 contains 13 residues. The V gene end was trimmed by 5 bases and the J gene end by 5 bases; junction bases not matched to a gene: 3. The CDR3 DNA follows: TGTGCCAGCTCATTTACAGGGGGAGATACGCAGTATTTT. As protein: CASSFTGGDTQYF. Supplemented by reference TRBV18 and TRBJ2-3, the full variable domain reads NAGVMQNPRHLVRRRGQEARLRCSPMKGHSHVYWYRQLPEEGLKFMVYLQKENIIDESGMPKERFSAEFPKEGPSILRIQQVVRGDSAAYFCASSFTGGDTQYFGPGTRLTVL.